A selection of T cell receptor beta chains follows, all from one sample in a study of blood T cell repertoires in COVID-19. Measured with immunoSEQ multiplex PCR; TCRdb has only the in-frame clones, and not every one. The sample includes nearly 400,000 clones, approximately 89% of them seen just once. The specimen was PBMCs or T cells enriched from blood (not recorded which). The receptors were sampled from a woman aged 25 to 39 who had recovered from COVID-19. Both conserved end residues are part of each CDR3. The order of the fields is D gene, V gene, clone size, J gene, CDR3 protein, CDR3 DNA. The D gene is left open where the match is weak. The size entry is marked missing in some rows and otherwise reads once, few, many or a size class.

>-|TRBV5-1|-|TRBJ2-5
CASRDSQETQYF
TGCGCCAGCAGGGACAGCCAAGAGACCCAGTACTTC
>TRBD1|TRBV6-5|-|TRBJ2-7
CASGSGTDLYEQYF
TGTGCCAGTGGGAGTGGGACAGACCTCTACGAGCAGTACTTC
>TRBD1|TRBV24-1|-|TRBJ1-6
CATTKSSGTGGNSPLHF
TGTGCCACCACTAAATCATCCGGGACAGGGGGGAATTCACCCCTCCACTTT
>-|TRBV6-2/TRBV6-3|-|TRBJ1-6
CASSYSTAVLPLHF
TGTGCCAGCAGTTACTCGACCGCGGTTTTACCCCTCCACTTT
>-|TRBV3-1/TRBV3-2|-|TRBJ2-3
CASSQVADPRDTQYF
TGTGCCAGCAGCCAAGTAGCGGACCCTCGGGATACGCAGTATTTT
>-|TRBV7-9|-|TRBJ2-2
CASSSAVSGNTGELFF
TGTGCCAGCAGCTCGGCCGTATCGGGGAACACCGGGGAGCTGTTTTTT
>-|TRBV2|-|TRBJ2-5
CASSVGQGGETQYF
TGTGCCAGCAGTGTTGGACAGGGAGGGGAGACCCAGTACTTC
>-|TRBV7-3|-|TRBJ1-5
CASTGSGQPQHF
TGTGCCAGCACCGGGTCGGGGCAGCCCCAGCATTTT
>-|TRBV6-5|-|TRBJ1-3
CASSVSKGNTIYF
TGTGCCAGCTCGGTCTCCAAAGGAAACACCATATATTTT
>-|TRBV4-1|-|TRBJ1-1
CASSQVTGSPEAFF
TGCGCCAGCAGCCAAGTTACAGGGTCTCCTGAAGCTTTCTTT
>-|TRBV27|-|TRBJ1-6
CASTSSYNSPLHF
TGTGCCAGCACGAGCTCCTATAATTCACCCCTCCACTTT
>TRBD2|TRBV28|-|TRBJ2-7
CASSLTSGTAWEQYF
TGTGCCAGCAGTTTAACTAGCGGAACCGCCTGGGAGCAGTACTTC
>-|TRBV6-2/TRBV6-3|-|TRBJ1-5
CASSYINQPQHF
TGTGCCAGCAGTTATATAAATCAGCCCCAGCATTTT
>TRBD1|TRBV3-1/TRBV3-2|-|TRBJ2-7
CASSQHGTAYEQYF
TGTGCCAGCAGCCAACACGGGACAGCCTACGAGCAGTACTTC
>-|TRBV3-1/TRBV3-2|-|TRBJ1-4
CASSQVGGELFF
TGTGCCAGCAGCCAAGTTGGAGGAGAACTGTTTTTT
>TRBD1|TRBV5-1|-|TRBJ2-7
CASSLGQGPYEQYF
TGCGCCAGCAGCCTGGGACAGGGGCCCTACGAGCAGTACTTC
>TRBD1|TRBV5-4|-|TRBJ1-6
CASSTTGLGSPLHF
TGTGCCAGCAGCACGACAGGGCTTGGCTCACCCCTCCACTTT
>-|TRBV12-3/TRBV12-4|-|TRBJ2-1
CASRPGLGNEQFF
TGTGCCAGCAGGCCGGGACTGGGCAATGAGCAGTTCTTC
>-|TRBV7-2|-|TRBJ2-2
CASSLALGDTGELFF
TGTGCCAGCAGCTTAGCTCTGGGAGACACCGGGGAGCTGTTTTTT
>TRBD1|TRBV9|-|TRBJ2-1
CASSVAGQGVYNEQFF
TGTGCCAGCAGCGTAGCTGGGCAGGGGGTGTACAATGAGCAGTTCTTC
>TRBD1|TRBV3-1/TRBV3-2|-|TRBJ2-5
CASSRANSQGAGTQYF
TGTGCCAGCAGCCGTGCCAATTCACAGGGGGCCGGGACCCAGTACTTC
>TRBD2|TRBV10-3|-|TRBJ2-1
CAISESLAGLVGEQFF
TGTGCCATCAGTGAAAGTCTAGCGGGTCTGGTTGGTGAGCAGTTCTTC
>-|TRBV7-3|-|TRBJ2-1
CASSFVASPYNEQFF
TGTGCCAGCAGCTTTGTAGCATCCCCCTACAATGAGCAGTTCTTC
>TRBD2|TRBV6-2/TRBV6-3|-|TRBJ2-7
CASSYWGTSGSSYEQYF
TGTGCCAGCAGTTATTGGGGGACTAGCGGGAGCTCCTACGAGCAGTACTTC
>TRBD2|TRBV10-1|-|TRBJ2-2
CASSEQGLPRRGELFF
TGCGCCAGCAGTGAGCAGGGACTACCGCGACGGGGGGAGCTGTTTTTT
>-|TRBV5-6|few|TRBJ1-1
CASSLLRGTEAFF
TGTGCCAGCAGCTTACTAAGGGGTACTGAAGCTTTCTTT
>-|TRBV5-4|-|TRBJ1-2
CASSLESFSYGYTF
TGTGCCAGCAGCTTGGAGAGCTTCTCCTATGGCTACACCTTC
>-|TRBV30|few|TRBJ1-1
CAWDRSNTEAFF
TGTGCCTGGGACAGATCGAACACTGAAGCTTTCTTT
>TRBD2|TRBV3-1/TRBV3-2|-|TRBJ2-7
CASSPLTSGDYEQYF
TGTGCCAGCAGCCCACTGACTAGCGGAGACTACGAGCAGTACTTC
>-|TRBV13|-|TRBJ2-7
CASSLGGAVSYEQYF
TGTGCCAGCAGCTTAGGGGGAGCGGTCTCCTACGAGCAGTACTTC
>TRBD1|TRBV10-3|-|TRBJ2-3
CAIRGTGALTDTQYF
TGTGCCATCAGGGGGACAGGGGCGCTCACAGATACGCAGTATTTT
>-|TRBV12-3/TRBV12-4|once|TRBJ2-5
CASSGETQYF
TGTGCCAGCAGCGGAGAGACCCAGTACTTC
>TRBD1|TRBV4-1|-|TRBJ2-3
CASSQDRGTGFTDTQYF
TGCGCCAGCAGCCAAGATCGGGGGACAGGGTTTACAGATACGCAGTATTTT
>TRBD2|TRBV6-2/TRBV6-3|once|TRBJ2-1
CASRPSGGRSYNEQFF
TGTGCCAGCAGGCCTAGCGGGGGCCGATCCTACAATGAGCAGTTCTTC
>TRBD1|TRBV5-1|many|TRBJ2-7
CASDPGQGPYEQYF
TGCGCCAGCGATCCCGGACAGGGACCTTACGAGCAGTACTTC
>TRBD2|TRBV10-3|-|TRBJ2-2
CATRGMSGRATGELFF
TGTGCCACGAGGGGAATGAGCGGGAGGGCCACCGGGGAGCTGTTTTTT
>-|TRBV13|once|TRBJ1-3
CASSPRSGNTIYF
TGTGCCAGCAGCCCCAGGTCAGGAAACACCATATATTTT
>-|TRBV30|once|TRBJ1-4
CAWRAGWTANEKLFF
TGTGCCTGGAGGGCGGGTTGGACCGCGAATGAAAAACTGTTTTTT
>-|TRBV4-3|-|TRBJ1-1
CASSQDPGNTEAFF
TGCGCCAGCAGCCAAGACCCCGGGAACACTGAAGCTTTCTTT
>TRBD1|TRBV30|-|TRBJ1-1
CAWSKTGVRTEAFF
TGTGCCTGGAGTAAAACAGGGGTACGAACTGAAGCTTTCTTT
>-|TRBV7-3|-|TRBJ1-2
CASSLIAGNYGYTF
TGTGCCAGCAGCTTAATTGCAGGGAACTATGGCTACACCTTC
>-|TRBV14|-|TRBJ1-3
CASSQAMLGDLRNTIYF
TGTGCCAGCAGCCAAGCCATGCTAGGGGATTTAAGAAACACCATATATTTT
>-|TRBV20-1|-|TRBJ2-3
CSASSGSTDTQYF
TGCAGTGCTAGTTCCGGGAGCACAGATACGCAGTATTTT
>-|TRBV4-1|-|TRBJ1-1
CASSHSQGFTEAFF
TGCGCCAGCAGCCATAGTCAGGGGTTCACTGAAGCTTTCTTT
>TRBD1|TRBV4-2|-|TRBJ1-3
CASSQADRDNEDTIYF
TGTGCCAGCAGCCAAGCCGACAGGGATAACGAGGACACCATATATTTT
>-|TRBV11-2|-|TRBJ1-2
CASSLGPELYGYTF
TGTGCCAGCAGCCTGGGGCCAGAGCTCTATGGCTACACCTTC
>TRBD2|TRBV9|-|TRBJ2-4
CASSVARGGDIQYF
TGTGCCAGCAGCGTAGCCCGGGGGGGAGACATTCAGTACTTC
>TRBD2|TRBV28|-|TRBJ2-2
CASNQGLANTGELFF
TGTGCCAGCAACCAAGGACTAGCGAACACCGGGGAGCTGTTTTTT
>TRBD2|TRBV5-4|once|TRBJ2-7
CASSSTRASGSYYEQYF
TGTGCCAGCAGCTCCACCAGAGCTAGCGGGAGCTACTACGAGCAGTACTTC
>TRBD1|TRBV13|-|TRBJ2-3
CASSDRAHTDTQYF
TGTGCCAGCAGCGACAGGGCCCACACAGATACGCAGTATTTT
>TRBD1|TRBV7-8|-|TRBJ2-1
CASSLGTASNEQFF
TGTGCCAGCAGCCTCGGGACAGCTTCCAATGAGCAGTTCTTC
>TRBD1|TRBV10-3|few|TRBJ1-1
CAISAGQDTEAFF
TGTGCCATCAGTGCCGGACAGGACACTGAAGCTTTCTTT